Listed here are 6 T cell receptor beta chains from one sample, sequenced in a study of cytomegalovirus exposure and HLA in healthy donors. Primers: 60 Vbeta forward and 13 Jbeta reverse. Generated by immunoSEQ multiplex PCR, the TCRdb table keeps only in-frame clones and is missing some. The sample records 84,000 or so clones, 77% being singletons. Sequencing used PBMCs. These receptors all come from a young man in good health and CMV-seronegative.

V and J are TRBV29-1 and TRBJ1-2; 9 nucleotides match TRBD1. V lost 4 bases and J lost 6; bases outside the gene matches: 6. The CDR3 has 13 amino acids. Germline V gene sequence: CDR1 SQVTM, CDR2 ANQGSEA. This chain's CDR3 is CSVGRDRVDGYTF. The CDR3 coding sequence is TGCAGCGTTGGGCGGGACAGGGTTGATGGCTACACCTTC.

V is TRBV4-1 and J is TRBJ2-2; no firm D call. CDR3 length equals 15 residues. CDR1 and CDR2 from the germline V gene are MGHRA and YSYEKL. Trimming removed 0 bases from V and 3 bases from J, with 8 bases in between. CDR3 sequence (DNA): TGCGCCAGCAGCCAAGATTCCAGTTACACCGGGGAGCTGTTTTTT. Protein sequence: CASSQDSSYTGELFF.

V is TRBV4-1 and J is TRBJ1-1, with a possible D match to TRBD1 (5 bases). Germline V gene sequence: CDR1 MGHRA, CDR2 YSYEKL. V lost 5 bases and J 4 bases, leaving 8 bases between the germline ends. The CDR3 length is 12 residues. The CDR3 DNA is TGCGCCAGCAGCTCCAGGGCCACTGAAGCTTTCTTT. Translated, it gives CASSSRATEAFF.

V usage is TRBV7-8 and J usage is TRBJ1-4; 8 bases align to TRBD1. CDR1 is SGHVS and CDR2 is FQNEAQ in the germline V gene. This CDR3 comprises 16 residues. The V and J ends lost 1 base and 4 bases, in that order; junction bases with no gene match: 5. CDR3 region: CASSLGPGQVNEKLFF. CDR3 sequence (DNA): TGTGCCAGCAGCTTAGGGCCGGGACAGGTTAATGAAAAACTGTTTTTT.

The rearrangement joins TRBV5-4 to TRBJ2-5; the match to TRBD2 covers 7 bases. The V gene end was trimmed by 0 bases and the J gene end by 7 bases; junction bases not matched to a gene: 6. The length of the CDR3 is 14 residues. The germline V gene encodes CDR1 SGHNT and CDR2 YYREEE (reference sequence). The CDR3 here is CASSLEASGSTQYF. The CDR3 DNA reads TGTGCCAGCAGCTTGGAGGCTAGCGGTTCGACCCAGTACTTC.

This clone was seen a few times. The chain uses TRBV18 and TRBJ1-4; D unresolved. The germline V gene has CDR1 KGHSH and CDR2 LQKENI. CDR3 size: 15 residues. Trimming pared 1 base from V and 6 bases from J, leaving 12 bases between. The CDR3 loop is CASSPRGALDEKLFF. The CDR3 nucleotides read TGTGCCAGCTCACCACGAGGAGCGCTGGATGAAAAACTGTTTTTT.